This entry lists 11 T cell receptor beta chains sequenced from one sample in a study of blood T cell repertoires in COVID-19. Sequencing used immunoSEQ multiplex PCR; TCRdb keeps in-frame clones, though not all of them. The sample lists over 75,000 clones; 80% were seen once. The specimen was peripheral blood. Source of these receptors: a human donor in a cohort sampled during active COVID-19.

This rearrangement joins TRBV5-6 to TRBJ1-1, with 7 bases lining up with TRBD1. Germline V gives CDR1 SGHDT, CDR2 YYEEEE. Trimming cost V 3 bases and J 6 bases; bases outside gene matches: 8. The CDR3 extends over 14 amino acids. CDR3 protein: CASSSLDRMAEAFF. CDR3 coding DNA: TGTGCCAGCAGCTCCCTGGACAGGATGGCTGAAGCTTTCTTT. The variable domain in full, completed from reference TRBV5-6 and TRBJ1-1, reads DAGVTQSPTHLIKTRGQQVTLRCSPKSGHDTVSWYQQALGQGPQFIFQYYEEEERQRGNFPDRFSGHQFPNYSSELNVNALLLGDSALYLCASSSLDRMAEAFFGQGTRLTVV.

The chain carries TRBV4-1 and TRBJ1-2, with 12 bases fitting TRBD1. Looked up from germline, CDR1 is MGHRA and CDR2 is YSYEKL. V shed 4 bases and J 7 bases; nucleotides not matched to a gene: 13. This CDR3 region has 17 residues. The CDR3 DNA is TGCGCCAGCAGCCGAGGGGGGGACAGGGGGCATTCGAGTGGCTACACCTTC. Translation gives CASSRGGDRGHSSGYTF.

The V gene is TRBV12-3 or TRBV12-4, the J gene TRBJ1-2; D unclear. This CDR3 has 13 residues. Trimming left V 2 bases short and J 2 bases short, with 6 bases between. CDR3 coding DNA: TGTGCCAGCAGTTTAACAGTCAACTATGGCTACACCTTC. Translated: CASSLTVNYGYTF.

The chain combines TRBV13 with TRBJ2-1, with TRBD2 matching over 15 bases. Germline CDR1 and CDR2: PRHDT and FYEKMQ (reference sequence). V was pared by 5 bases and J by 9 bases, with 8 bases of the junction left unmatched. The CDR3 is made up of 16 amino acids. The CDR3 loop reads CASSAWTSGGAGEQFF. For the CDR3, the DNA is TGTGCCAGCAGCGCCTGGACTAGCGGGGGGGCGGGTGAGCAGTTCTTC.

The chain recombines TRBV12-3 or TRBV12-4 with TRBJ2-1; no reliable D call. Trimming shortened V by 2 bases and J by 7 bases, and 9 bases separated the two germline ends. The length of the CDR3 is 13 residues. This CDR3 reads CASSLTSLNEQFF. The CDR3 DNA sequence: TGTGCCAGCAGTTTAACCTCTCTAAATGAGCAGTTCTTC.

This chain connects TRBV7-2 to TRBJ1-5; 12 bases line up with TRBD1. From germline, CDR1 is SGHTA and CDR2 FQGNSA. Unmatched junction bases numbered 5, after V lost 5 bases and J lost 6 bases. This CDR3 contains 15 residues. In nucleotides, the CDR3 is TGTGCCAGCAGCCCCGGGACAGGGGGCATTCAGCCCCAGCATTTT. Protein sequence: CASSPGTGGIQPQHF. The full variable domain, its missing parts supplied by reference TRBV7-2 and TRBJ1-5, is GAGVSQSPSNKVTEKGKDVELRCDPISGHTALYWYRQSLGQGLEFLIYFQGNSAPDKSGLPSDRFSAERTGGSVSTLTIQRTQQEDSAVYLCASSPGTGGIQPQHFGDGTRLSIL.

The chain recombines TRBV6-5 with TRBJ1-6; 7 bases align to TRBD1. CDR3 length: 12 residues. CDR1 and CDR2 from the germline V gene are MNHEY and SVGAGI. Unmatched junction bases numbered 7, after V lost 11 bases and J lost 9 bases. The CDR3 sequence: CAVRDSSSPLHF. The CDR3 DNA sequence: TGTGCCGTCCGGGACAGCTCTTCACCCCTCCACTTT.

The chain combines TRBV6-5 with TRBJ1-1; 9 bases align to TRBD1. The V gene end was trimmed by 2 bases and the J gene end by 11 bases; junction bases not matched to a gene: 9. The V gene's germline CDR1 is MNHEY and CDR2 SVGAGI. The length of the CDR3 is 14 residues. CDR3 residues: CASSYTGQGTVAFF. In DNA, the CDR3 is TGTGCCAGCAGTTACACGGGACAGGGTACTGTCGCTTTCTTT.

V usage is TRBV6-2 or TRBV6-3 and J usage is TRBJ2-1; TRBD2 matches 11 bases. Looked up from germline, CDR1 is MNHEY and CDR2 is SVGEGT. V lost 1 base to trimming and J lost 5 bases; unmatched junction nucleotides: 7. The CDR3 extends over 17 amino acids. This CDR3 reads CASSYWTGTSGNNEQFF. The CDR3 nucleotides are TGTGCCAGCAGTTACTGGACCGGGACTAGCGGTAACAATGAGCAGTTCTTC.

The chain employs TRBV7-9 and TRBJ1-5, with a possible D match to TRBD1 (6 bases). The germline V and J ends were trimmed by 3 bases and 5 bases, with 8 bases remaining between them. Germline loops: CDR1 SEHNR, CDR2 FQNEAQ (reference sequence). The CDR3 is made up of 13 amino acids. The CDR3, as DNA: TGTGCCAGCAGCTTCGAGGGGGATCAGCCCCAGCATTTT. This codes for CASSFEGDQPQHF.

This clone has a count of ten or more. The chain employs TRBV4-1 and TRBJ1-1; 7 nucleotides line up with TRBD1. There are 15 residues in the CDR3. Germline V lookup: CDR1 MGHRA, CDR2 YSYEKL. V was clipped by 1 base and J by 2 bases; unmatched bases: 4. This chain's CDR3 is CASSQGQGPNTEAFF. In nucleotides, the CDR3 is TGCGCCAGCAGCCAAGGACAGGGCCCTAACACTGAAGCTTTCTTT.